The clone carrying this TCR beta chain appeared once. Its antigen is as yet unknown. This specimen comes from a study of cytomegalovirus exposure and HLA in healthy donors. Overall study results and limits: Diagnosis of cytomegalovirus status made by the classifier reportedly showed high specificity and sensitivity. Presence/absence analyses assumed roughly uniform sequencing depth across donors. Earlier results showed most TCR beta V segments being productive about 87% or about 30% of the time.

Primers included in the PCR were 60 Vbeta and 13 Jbeta primers. The data were produced by immunoSEQ multiplex PCR, yet TCRdb's version contains in-frame clones alone and is incomplete. The data show a few hundred thousand clones, around 77% seen once. This sequence was found in a woman between 25 and 40 years old in good health and CMV-seronegative. The sequenced sample consisted of PBMCs.

The CDR3 spells CASSSDRAAYEQYF. CDR3 nucleotide sequence: TGTGCCAGCAGTTCCGACAGGGCGGCCTACGAGCAGTACTTC. The V gene is TRBV27, the J gene TRBJ2-7, with 7 nucleotides matching TRBD1. Germline lookup yields CDR1 MNHEY and CDR2 SMNVEV (reference sequence). V was pared by 4 bases and J by 2 bases, with 5 bases of the junction left unmatched. The CDR3 runs 14 residues.